This T cell receptor (beta chain) was sequenced during a study of blood T cell repertoires in COVID-19. Study as a whole: The samples span acute and convalescent COVID-19 from the United States, Italy and Spain. Nucleic acid was either cDNA or gDNA, and it came from T cells, B-cell-depleted T cells, or PBMCs.

Trimming pared 0 bases from V and 2 bases from J, leaving 7 bases between. The CDR3 consists of 14 residues. The V gene's germline CDR1 is SGHAT and CDR2 FQNNGV. How the authors handled the data: Reference gene primer amplification in the assay estimated nucleated cell counts. TCRdb's copy holds only in-frame clones and misses some; the assay was immunoSEQ multiplex PCR. Clonal size and the V and J genes are those of that table, whereas D and trimming came from the DNA. There are some 260,000 clones in the sample; roughly 90% occur only once, and under 2.5% lies in the top ten. This clone occurred a few times. Other DNA sequences of this sample code for an identical CDR3.

The sequence was obtained from a woman aged 40 to 50 who had recovered from COVID-19. Sequenced material: peripheral blood. V usage is TRBV11-2 and J usage is TRBJ1-2; D is possibly TRBD1 (6 bases). The CDR3 reads CASSLEGGNYGYTF. The CDR3 nucleotides are TGTGCCAGCAGCTTAGAAGGGGGAAACTATGGCTACACCTTC. The whole variable domain, filled in from reference TRBV11-2 and TRBJ1-2, reads EAGVAQSPRYKIIEKRQSVAFWCNPISGHATLYWYQQILGQGPKLLIQFQNNGVVDDSQLPKDRFSAERLKGVDSTLKIQPAKLEDSAVYLCASSLEGGNYGYTFGSGTRLTVV.